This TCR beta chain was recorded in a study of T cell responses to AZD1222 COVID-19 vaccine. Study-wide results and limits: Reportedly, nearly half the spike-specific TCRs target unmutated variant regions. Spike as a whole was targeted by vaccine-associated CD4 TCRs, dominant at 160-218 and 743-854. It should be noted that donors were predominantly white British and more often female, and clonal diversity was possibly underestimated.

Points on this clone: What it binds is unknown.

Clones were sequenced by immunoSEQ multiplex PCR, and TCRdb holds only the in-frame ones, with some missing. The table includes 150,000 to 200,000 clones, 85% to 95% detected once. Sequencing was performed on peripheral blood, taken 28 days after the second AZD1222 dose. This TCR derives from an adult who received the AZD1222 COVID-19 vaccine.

The CDR3 region is CASRPQGDTEAFF. The CDR3 coding sequence is TGTGCCAGCAGGCCTCAGGGGGACACTGAAGCTTTCTTT. The V and J genes are TRBV27 and TRBJ1-1; 7 bases align to TRBD1. CDR1 is MNHEY, CDR2 SMNVEV, per germline (reference sequence). The CDR3 runs 13 residues. J lost 3 bases, V lost 6 bases, and 4 bases had no gene match.